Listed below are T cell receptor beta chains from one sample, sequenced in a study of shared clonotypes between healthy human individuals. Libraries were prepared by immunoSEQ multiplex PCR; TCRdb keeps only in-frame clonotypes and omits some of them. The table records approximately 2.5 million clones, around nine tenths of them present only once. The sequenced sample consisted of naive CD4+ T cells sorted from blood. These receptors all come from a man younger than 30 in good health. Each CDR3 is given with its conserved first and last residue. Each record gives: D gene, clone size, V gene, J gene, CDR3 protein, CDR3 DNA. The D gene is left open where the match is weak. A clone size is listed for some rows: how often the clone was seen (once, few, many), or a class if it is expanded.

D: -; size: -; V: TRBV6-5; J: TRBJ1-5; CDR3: CASSRLYSNQPQHF; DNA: TGTGCCAGCAGCCGCCTTTATAGCAATCAGCCCCAGCATTTT
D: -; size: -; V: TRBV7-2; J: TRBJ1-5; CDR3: CASSPYNQPQHF; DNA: TGTGCCAGCAGCCCATATAATCAGCCCCAGCATTTT
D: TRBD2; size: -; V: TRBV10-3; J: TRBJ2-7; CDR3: CAISERILADTNEQYF; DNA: TGTGCCATCAGTGAGCGAATACTAGCGGATACGAACGAGCAGTACTTC
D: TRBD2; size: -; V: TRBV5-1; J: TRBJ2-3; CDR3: CASRKAGAVTDTQYF; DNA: TGCGCCAGCAGAAAAGCGGGGGCCGTCACAGATACGCAGTATTTT
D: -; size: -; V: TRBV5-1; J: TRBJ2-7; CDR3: CASSLYPGSSYEQYF; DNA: TGCGCCAGCAGCTTGTATCCGGGGAGCTCCTACGAGCAGTACTTC
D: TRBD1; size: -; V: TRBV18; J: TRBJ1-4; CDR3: CASSLTGTVEKLFF; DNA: TGTGCCAGCTCACTTACCGGGACAGTTGAAAAACTGTTTTTT
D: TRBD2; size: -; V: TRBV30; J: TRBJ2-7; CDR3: CAWSTTSGRVYEQYF; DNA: TGTGCCTGGAGTACTACTAGCGGGAGGGTCTACGAGCAGTACTTC
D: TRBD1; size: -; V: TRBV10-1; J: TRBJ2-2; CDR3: CASISRQGGSVNTGELFF; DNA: TGCGCCAGCATCTCAAGACAGGGTGGTTCGGTAAACACCGGGGAGCTGTTTTTT
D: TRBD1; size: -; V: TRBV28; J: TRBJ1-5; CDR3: CASTPTGVNSNQPQHF; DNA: TGTGCCAGCACACCGACAGGGGTCAATAGCAATCAGCCCCAGCATTTT
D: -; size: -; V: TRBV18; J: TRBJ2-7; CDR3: CASSPPWGDHEQYF; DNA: TGTGCCAGCTCACCACCTTGGGGAGACCACGAGCAGTACTTC
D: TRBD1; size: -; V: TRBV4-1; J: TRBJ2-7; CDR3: CASSQGPGQGTYEQYF; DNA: TGCGCCAGCAGCCAAGGTCCGGGACAGGGAACCTACGAGCAGTACTTC
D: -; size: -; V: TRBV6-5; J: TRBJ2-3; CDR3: CASSRGGSTDTQYF; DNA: TGTGCCAGCTCCCGGGGTGGGAGCACAGATACGCAGTATTTT
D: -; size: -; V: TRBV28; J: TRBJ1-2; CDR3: CASSFPFGTNNYGYTF; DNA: TGTGCCAGCAGTTTCCCCTTCGGGACAAATAACTATGGCTACACCTTC
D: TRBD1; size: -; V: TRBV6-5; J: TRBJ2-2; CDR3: CASSRDSSGRELFF; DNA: TGTGCCAGCAGTCGGGACAGCAGTGGTCGGGAGCTGTTTTTT
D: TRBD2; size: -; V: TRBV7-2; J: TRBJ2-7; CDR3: CASSLGGLAGKYEQYF; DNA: TGTGCCAGCAGCTTAGGGGGACTAGCGGGAAAGTACGAGCAGTACTTC
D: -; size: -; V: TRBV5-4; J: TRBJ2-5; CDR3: CASSFPTGETQYF; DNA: TGTGCCAGCAGCTTCCCCACAGGGGAGACCCAGTACTTC
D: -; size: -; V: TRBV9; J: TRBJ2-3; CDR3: CASSVVQGATDTQYF; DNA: TGTGCCAGCAGCGTAGTCCAGGGAGCCACAGATACGCAGTATTTT
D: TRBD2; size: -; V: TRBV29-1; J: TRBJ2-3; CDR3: CSVALAGGPSDTQYF; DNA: TGCAGCGTTGCACTAGCGGGGGGGCCTTCAGATACGCAGTATTTT
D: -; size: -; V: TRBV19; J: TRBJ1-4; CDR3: CASSIWQGGEKLFF; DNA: TGTGCCAGTAGTATTTGGCAGGGAGGCGAAAAACTGTTTTTT
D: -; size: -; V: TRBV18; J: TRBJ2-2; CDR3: CASSPPDSNTGELFF; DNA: TGTGCCAGCTCACCACCCGACAGCAACACCGGGGAGCTGTTTTTT
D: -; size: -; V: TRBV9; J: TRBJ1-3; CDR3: CASSVALPGSGNTIYF; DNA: TGTGCCAGCAGCGTAGCCCTCCCGGGCAGTGGAAACACCATATATTTT
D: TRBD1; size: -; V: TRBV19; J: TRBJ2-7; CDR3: CASSLTGVPYEQYF; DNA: TGTGCCAGTAGCCTGACAGGGGTCCCCTACGAGCAGTACTTC
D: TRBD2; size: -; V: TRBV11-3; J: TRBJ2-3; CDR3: CASSTTSGSPGTQYF; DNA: TGTGCCAGCAGCACGACTAGCGGGAGTCCGGGTACGCAGTATTTT
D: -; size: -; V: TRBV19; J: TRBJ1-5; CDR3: CASNSLGSNQPQHF; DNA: TGTGCCAGTAACTCGCTGGGGAGCAATCAGCCCCAGCATTTT
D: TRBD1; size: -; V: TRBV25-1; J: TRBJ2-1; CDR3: CASSWDRGHEQFF; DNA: TGTGCCAGCAGCTGGGACAGGGGACATGAGCAGTTCTTC
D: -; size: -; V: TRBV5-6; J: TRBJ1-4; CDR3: CASSLRSSRATNEKLFF; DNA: TGTGCCAGCAGCTTGAGATCTAGTCGAGCAACTAATGAAAAACTGTTTTTT
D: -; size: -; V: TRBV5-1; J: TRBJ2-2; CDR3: CALLGVKGTNTGELFF; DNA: TGCGCCCTCCTGGGGGTAAAAGGGACGAACACCGGGGAGCTGTTTTTT
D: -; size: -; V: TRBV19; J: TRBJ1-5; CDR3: CASSIQGSQPQHF; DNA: TGTGCCAGTAGTATTCAGGGTAGTCAGCCCCAGCATTTT
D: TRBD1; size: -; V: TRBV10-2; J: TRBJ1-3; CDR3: CASSEGTGRNTIYF; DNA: TGCGCCAGCAGTGAAGGGACAGGCAGAAACACCATATATTTT
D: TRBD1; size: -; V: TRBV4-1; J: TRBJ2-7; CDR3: CASSQGDRADREQYF; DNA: TGCGCCAGCAGCCAAGGGGACAGGGCCGACCGCGAGCAGTACTTC
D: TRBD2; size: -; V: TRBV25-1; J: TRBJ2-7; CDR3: CASSSGLAGGYEQYF; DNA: TGTGCCAGCAGTTCGGGACTAGCGGGAGGCTACGAGCAGTACTTC
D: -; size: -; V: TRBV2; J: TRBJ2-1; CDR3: CASREIPYNEQFF; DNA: TGTGCCAGCAGGGAAATACCATACAATGAGCAGTTCTTC
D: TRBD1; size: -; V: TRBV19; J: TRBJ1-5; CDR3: CASWTTGTSSNQPQHF; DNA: TGTGCCAGTTGGACGACAGGGACCAGTAGCAATCAGCCCCAGCATTTT
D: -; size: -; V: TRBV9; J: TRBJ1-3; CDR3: CASSPSSSGNTIYF; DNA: TGTGCCAGCAGCCCAAGCAGCTCTGGAAACACCATATATTTT
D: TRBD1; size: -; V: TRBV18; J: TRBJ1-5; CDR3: CASSETGGLQPQHF; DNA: TGTGCCAGCTCGGAGACAGGGGGTTTACAGCCCCAGCATTTT
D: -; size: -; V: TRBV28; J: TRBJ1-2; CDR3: CASRRTEDYGYTF; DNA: TGTGCCAGCAGAAGGACAGAAGACTATGGCTACACCTTT
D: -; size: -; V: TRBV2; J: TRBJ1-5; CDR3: CASSSGGKGPQHF; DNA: TGTGCCAGCAGTTCCGGGGGCAAGGGGCCCCAGCATTTT
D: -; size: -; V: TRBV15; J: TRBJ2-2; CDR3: CATSKDSSPGELFF; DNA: TGTGCCACCAGCAAGGACAGTTCCCCTGGGGAGCTGTTTTTT
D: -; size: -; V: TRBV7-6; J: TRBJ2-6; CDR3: CATTSGSGANVLTF; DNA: TGTGCCACCACCTCGGGCTCTGGGGCCAACGTCCTGACTTTC
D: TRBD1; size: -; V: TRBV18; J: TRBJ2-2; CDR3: CASSPPTGGNTGELFF; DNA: TGTGCCAGCTCCCCTCCGACAGGGGGGAACACCGGGGAGCTGTTTTTT
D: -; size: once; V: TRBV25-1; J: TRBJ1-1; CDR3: CASSDQVGTEAFF; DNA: TGTGCCAGCAGTGATCAGGTTGGCACTGAAGCTTTCTTT
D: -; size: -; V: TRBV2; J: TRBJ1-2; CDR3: CASSTRTGANYGYTF; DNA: TGTGCCAGCAGTACCCGGACGGGGGCTAACTATGGCTACACCTTC
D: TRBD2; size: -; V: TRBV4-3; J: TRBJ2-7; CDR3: CASSQMREGRYEQYF; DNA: TGCGCCAGCAGCCAAATGCGGGAGGGCCGGTACGAGCAGTACTTC
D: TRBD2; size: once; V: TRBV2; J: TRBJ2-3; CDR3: CARELAGGSDTQYF; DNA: TGTGCCAGAGAGCTAGCGGGGGGTTCAGATACGCAGTATTTT
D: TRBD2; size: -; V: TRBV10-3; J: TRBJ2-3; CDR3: CATKNLAEGLDTQYF; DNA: TGTGCCACCAAAAATCTAGCGGAAGGGCTAGATACGCAGTATTTT
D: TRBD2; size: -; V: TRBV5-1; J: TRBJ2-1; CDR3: CASWEGGPHNEQFF; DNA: TGCGCCAGCTGGGAGGGAGGGCCTCACAATGAGCAGTTCTTC
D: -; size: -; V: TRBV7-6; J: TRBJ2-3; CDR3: CASRTGILSTDTQYF; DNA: TGTGCCAGCAGAACAGGGATCCTGAGCACAGATACGCAGTATTTT
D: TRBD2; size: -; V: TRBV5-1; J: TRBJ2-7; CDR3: CASSPGLAVSSYEQYF; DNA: TGCGCCAGCAGCCCCGGACTAGCGGTTAGCTCCTACGAGCAGTACTTC
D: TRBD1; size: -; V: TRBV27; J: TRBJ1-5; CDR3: CASSPGTGSSTQHF; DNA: TGTGCCAGCAGTCCAGGGACAGGGTCCTCGACCCAGCATTTT
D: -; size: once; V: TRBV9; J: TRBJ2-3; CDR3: CASSVAGPSLGATDTQYF; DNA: TGTGCCAGCAGCGTAGCGGGCCCGTCATTAGGGGCCACAGATACGCAGTATTTT
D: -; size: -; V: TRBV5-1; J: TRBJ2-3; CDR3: CASRSQGTDTQYF; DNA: TGCGCCAGCAGGTCCCAGGGCACAGATACGCAGTATTTT
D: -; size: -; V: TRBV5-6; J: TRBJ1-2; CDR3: CASSLGGGYTF; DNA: TGTGCCAGCAGCTTGGGTGGAGGCTACACCTTC
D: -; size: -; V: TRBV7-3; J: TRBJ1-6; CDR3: CASSTGTLNSPLHF; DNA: TGTGCCAGCAGCACCGGGACACTAAATTCACCCCTCCACTTT